This is a list of T cell receptor beta chains from one sample in a study of beta chain features in type 1 diabetes. Libraries were prepared by immunoSEQ multiplex PCR; TCRdb keeps only in-frame clonotypes and omits some of them. The data hold about 650,000 clones, with approximately 13% observed a single time. The sequenced sample was naive CD4+ T cells from blood. Receptors originate from a man between 25 and 39 years old with type 1 diabetes. Both conserved end residues are part of each CDR3. Fields, in order: CDR3 protein, CDR3 DNA, clone size, J gene, D gene, V gene. The D gene is left open where the match is weak. Clone size is not always given. Where it is, it says once, few, many or a class for expanded clones.

CDR3 protein: CASSLGTGANSPLHF
CDR3 DNA: TGTGCCAGCAGCTTAGGAACGGGGGCGAATTCACCCCTCCACTTT
clone size: -
J gene: TRBJ1-6
D gene: -
V gene: TRBV7-6

CDR3 protein: CASRGVATNEKLFF
CDR3 DNA: TGTGCCAGCAGGGGTGTTGCAACTAATGAAAAACTGTTTTTT
clone size: -
J gene: TRBJ1-4
D gene: -
V gene: TRBV27

CDR3 protein: CASSPRGGDQPQHF
CDR3 DNA: TGTGCCAGCTCACCCCGGGGCGGGGATCAGCCCCAGCATTTT
clone size: -
J gene: TRBJ1-5
D gene: -
V gene: TRBV18

CDR3 protein: CASSPGGSPLHF
CDR3 DNA: TGTGCCAGCAGTCCGGGGGGGTCACCCCTCCACTTT
clone size: few
J gene: TRBJ1-6
D gene: -
V gene: TRBV9

CDR3 protein: CASSLGGEQFF
CDR3 DNA: TGTGCCAGCAGCTTAGGGGGCGAGCAGTTCTTC
clone size: few
J gene: TRBJ2-1
D gene: -
V gene: TRBV11-2

CDR3 protein: CASSQDFRNTEAFF
CDR3 DNA: TGCGCCAGCAGCCAAGACTTCCGGAACACTGAAGCTTTCTTT
clone size: -
J gene: TRBJ1-1
D gene: -
V gene: TRBV4-3

CDR3 protein: CASSEVVPGQGARDGYTF
CDR3 DNA: TGTGCCAGCAGTGAAGTGGTGCCGGGACAGGGGGCGCGTGATGGCTACACCTTC
clone size: few
J gene: TRBJ1-2
D gene: TRBD1
V gene: TRBV2

CDR3 protein: CASSVVSTSYEQFF
CDR3 DNA: TGTGCCAGCAGCGTAGTCAGCACTAGCTACGAGCAGTTCTTC
clone size: few
J gene: TRBJ2-1
D gene: -
V gene: TRBV9

CDR3 protein: CASSLGGSSNTGELFF
CDR3 DNA: TGTGCCAGCAGCTTAGGCGGCTCCTCGAACACCGGGGAGCTGTTTTTT
clone size: -
J gene: TRBJ2-2
D gene: -
V gene: TRBV7-2

CDR3 protein: CASSSTDRVYGELFF
CDR3 DNA: TGTGCCAGCAGTTCTACCGACAGGGTCTACGGGGAGCTGTTTTTT
clone size: few
J gene: TRBJ2-2
D gene: TRBD1
V gene: TRBV25-1

CDR3 protein: CAISSGPSLAGELFF
CDR3 DNA: TGTGCCATCAGTAGTGGACCCTCCCTAGCCGGGGAGCTGTTTTTT
clone size: -
J gene: TRBJ2-2
D gene: -
V gene: TRBV10-3

CDR3 protein: CATSASTNEKLFF
CDR3 DNA: TGTGCCACGTCGGCGTCAACTAATGAAAAACTGTTTTTT
clone size: -
J gene: TRBJ1-4
D gene: -
V gene: TRBV6-6

CDR3 protein: CASSLGGRETQYF
CDR3 DNA: TGTGCCAGCAGCTTGGGGGGCAGGGAGACCCAGTACTTC
clone size: few
J gene: TRBJ2-5
D gene: -
V gene: TRBV7-2

CDR3 protein: CASSPRGPNTEAFF
CDR3 DNA: TGTGCCAGTAGTCCCCGAGGACCGAACACTGAAGCTTTCTTT
clone size: few
J gene: TRBJ1-1
D gene: -
V gene: TRBV19

CDR3 protein: CASSYYDRDEQFF
CDR3 DNA: TGTGCCAGCAGTTACTATGATCGGGATGAGCAGTTCTTC
clone size: few
J gene: TRBJ2-1
D gene: -
V gene: TRBV6-5

CDR3 protein: CASSLDGTYEQYF
CDR3 DNA: TGCGCCAGCAGCTTGGACGGCACCTACGAGCAGTACTTC
clone size: -
J gene: TRBJ2-7
D gene: -
V gene: TRBV5-1

CDR3 protein: CASSPPRKAYEQYF
CDR3 DNA: TGTGCCAGCAGCCCGCCGCGGAAGGCCTACGAGCAGTACTTC
clone size: many
J gene: TRBJ2-7
D gene: -
V gene: TRBV28

CDR3 protein: CASSVAGDVNEKLFF
CDR3 DNA: TGTGCCAGCAGCGTAGCAGGGGACGTTAATGAAAAACTGTTTTTT
clone size: few
J gene: TRBJ1-4
D gene: -
V gene: TRBV9

CDR3 protein: CASSQDMQETQYF
CDR3 DNA: TGCGCCAGCAGCCAAGACATGCAAGAGACCCAGTACTTC
clone size: -
J gene: TRBJ2-5
D gene: -
V gene: TRBV4-3

CDR3 protein: CASSLVPGNSPLHF
CDR3 DNA: TGTGCCAGCAGCTTAGTTCCGGGAAACTCACCCCTCCACTTT
clone size: few
J gene: TRBJ1-6
D gene: -
V gene: TRBV11-2

CDR3 protein: CASSETRRGQETQYF
CDR3 DNA: TGTGCCAGCAGTGAAACCAGGAGGGGCCAAGAGACCCAGTACTTC
clone size: -
J gene: TRBJ2-5
D gene: -
V gene: TRBV25-1

CDR3 protein: CASDREGAFF
CDR3 DNA: TGTGCCAGCGACAGGGAGGGAGCTTTCTTT
clone size: -
J gene: TRBJ1-1
D gene: TRBD1
V gene: TRBV19

CDR3 protein: CASSTTSGASYEQYF
CDR3 DNA: TGCGCCAGCAGCACTACTAGCGGCGCCTCCTACGAGCAGTACTTC
clone size: -
J gene: TRBJ2-7
D gene: TRBD2
V gene: TRBV5-1

CDR3 protein: CASSQVGQGAVETQYF
CDR3 DNA: TGTGCCAGCAGCCAAGTGGGGCAGGGGGCTGTCGAGACCCAGTACTTC
clone size: few
J gene: TRBJ2-5
D gene: TRBD1
V gene: TRBV4-2

CDR3 protein: CASSQGRFLYNEQFF
CDR3 DNA: TGTGCCAGCAGCCAAGGACGTTTCCTCTACAATGAGCAGTTCTTC
clone size: many
J gene: TRBJ2-1
D gene: -
V gene: TRBV14

CDR3 protein: CASSGRATNTGELFF
CDR3 DNA: TGCGCCAGCAGCGGCCGGGCTACCAACACCGGGGAGCTGTTTTTT
clone size: -
J gene: TRBJ2-2
D gene: -
V gene: TRBV4-3

CDR3 protein: CASSLDPQGVSGANVLTF
CDR3 DNA: TGTGCCAGCAGCTTAGATCCCCAGGGGGTCTCTGGGGCCAACGTCCTGACTTTC
clone size: few
J gene: TRBJ2-6
D gene: TRBD1
V gene: TRBV11-2

CDR3 protein: CAWSVLPGGPEKLFF
CDR3 DNA: TGTGCCTGGAGTGTACTGCCAGGGGGTCCCGAAAAACTGTTTTTT
clone size: -
J gene: TRBJ1-4
D gene: TRBD1
V gene: TRBV30

CDR3 protein: CASRLGAQGYYGYTF
CDR3 DNA: TGTGCCAGCAGACTAGGGGCTCAGGGCTACTATGGCTACACCTTC
clone size: -
J gene: TRBJ1-2
D gene: -
V gene: TRBV7-9

CDR3 protein: CASSPTTSGYIPTEAFF
CDR3 DNA: TGTGCCAGCTCACCAACCACTTCGGGGTATATTCCGACTGAAGCTTTCTTT
clone size: few
J gene: TRBJ1-1
D gene: -
V gene: TRBV18

CDR3 protein: CASSYGGTLYEQYF
CDR3 DNA: TGTGCCAGCAGTTACGGAGGGACTCTCTACGAGCAGTACTTC
clone size: -
J gene: TRBJ2-7
D gene: -
V gene: TRBV6-5

CDR3 protein: CASSPGPKVDTQYF
CDR3 DNA: TGTGCCAGCAGTCCCGGTCCTAAAGTGGATACGCAGTATTTT
clone size: few
J gene: TRBJ2-3
D gene: -
V gene: TRBV6-5

CDR3 protein: CASSPATASDTQYF
CDR3 DNA: TGTGCCAGTAGTCCGGCGACAGCTTCAGATACGCAGTATTTT
clone size: few
J gene: TRBJ2-3
D gene: -
V gene: TRBV19

CDR3 protein: CASSRGQGGSYEQYF
CDR3 DNA: TGTGCCAGCAGCCGCGGACAGGGGGGCTCCTACGAGCAGTACTTC
clone size: -
J gene: TRBJ2-7
D gene: TRBD1
V gene: TRBV6-5

CDR3 protein: CASSTRSNEQYF
CDR3 DNA: TGTGCCAGTAGTACCCGATCAAACGAGCAGTACTTC
clone size: few
J gene: TRBJ2-7
D gene: -
V gene: TRBV19

CDR3 protein: CASSAVGNTEAFF
CDR3 DNA: TGTGCCAGCAGCGCAGTGGGGAACACTGAAGCTTTCTTT
clone size: few
J gene: TRBJ1-1
D gene: -
V gene: TRBV9

CDR3 protein: CASTPYGESGETQYF
CDR3 DNA: TGTGCCAGCACCCCATACGGCGAGTCGGGGGAGACCCAGTACTTC
clone size: -
J gene: TRBJ2-5
D gene: -
V gene: TRBV9

CDR3 protein: CASSHQMQGASSPLHF
CDR3 DNA: TGCGCCAGCAGCCACCAAATGCAGGGGGCTAGTTCACCCCTCCACTTT
clone size: -
J gene: TRBJ1-6
D gene: TRBD1
V gene: TRBV4-3

CDR3 protein: CATRIAGRGTGELFF
CDR3 DNA: TGTGCCACCCGTATAGCGGGGCGGGGCACCGGGGAGCTGTTTTTT
clone size: few
J gene: TRBJ2-2
D gene: TRBD2
V gene: TRBV2

CDR3 protein: CASSLGGAPYEQYF
CDR3 DNA: TGTGCCAGCAGCTTGGGAGGGGCCCCCTACGAGCAGTACTTC
clone size: -
J gene: TRBJ2-7
D gene: TRBD2
V gene: TRBV7-2

CDR3 protein: CASSPKNDRADTGELFF
CDR3 DNA: TGCGCCAGCAGCCCGAAGAACGACAGGGCGGACACCGGGGAGCTGTTTTTT
clone size: few
J gene: TRBJ2-2
D gene: TRBD1
V gene: TRBV4-3

CDR3 protein: CASSGGRPLNSPLHF
CDR3 DNA: TGTGCCAGCAGTGGAGGGAGACCGTTAAATTCACCCCTCCACTTT
clone size: few
J gene: TRBJ1-6
D gene: -
V gene: TRBV2

CDR3 protein: CASSLAGAAKNIQYF
CDR3 DNA: TGTGCCAGCAGCTTAGCGGGGGCTGCCAAAAACATTCAGTACTTC
clone size: few
J gene: TRBJ2-4
D gene: -
V gene: TRBV7-2

CDR3 protein: CASSPFTGSSGANVLTF
CDR3 DNA: TGCGCCAGCAGTCCCTTTACAGGATCCTCTGGGGCCAACGTCCTGACTTTC
clone size: few
J gene: TRBJ2-6
D gene: -
V gene: TRBV5-1

CDR3 protein: CASSPGEGNEQFF
CDR3 DNA: TGTGCCAGCTCACCGGGAGAGGGCAATGAGCAGTTCTTC
clone size: few
J gene: TRBJ2-1
D gene: -
V gene: TRBV18

CDR3 protein: CAASGGVTEAFF
CDR3 DNA: TGTGCCGCCTCAGGGGGCGTCACTGAAGCTTTCTTT
clone size: few
J gene: TRBJ1-1
D gene: TRBD1
V gene: TRBV10-3

CDR3 protein: CASSSLGTTNEKLFF
CDR3 DNA: TGTGCCAGTAGTAGTTTGGGGACAACTAATGAAAAACTGTTTTTT
clone size: -
J gene: TRBJ1-4
D gene: -
V gene: TRBV19

CDR3 protein: CASSKRVGNEKLFF
CDR3 DNA: TGTGCCAGCAGCAAACGGGTCGGTAATGAAAAACTGTTTTTT
clone size: -
J gene: TRBJ1-4
D gene: -
V gene: TRBV7-2

CDR3 protein: CASSPWTGYGYTF
CDR3 DNA: TGTGCCAGCAGTCCGTGGACAGGCTATGGCTACACCTTC
clone size: few
J gene: TRBJ1-2
D gene: TRBD1
V gene: TRBV27

CDR3 protein: CASSQTIGAKNIQYF
CDR3 DNA: TGTGCCAGCTCACAAACCATTGGGGCCAAAAACATTCAGTACTTC
clone size: few
J gene: TRBJ2-4
D gene: -
V gene: TRBV18

CDR3 protein: CASGLTVGGPYNEQFF
CDR3 DNA: TGTGCTAGTGGTTTGACCGTCGGGGGTCCCTACAATGAGCAGTTCTTC
clone size: few
J gene: TRBJ2-1
D gene: -
V gene: TRBV12-5

CDR3 protein: CASSPGQGNTEAFF
CDR3 DNA: TGTGCCAGCAGCCCAGGACAGGGGAACACTGAAGCTTTCTTT
clone size: few
J gene: TRBJ1-1
D gene: TRBD1
V gene: TRBV7-3

CDR3 protein: CAIRGGQAKGTGELFF
CDR3 DNA: TGTGCCATCAGGGGAGGACAGGCAAAGGGAACCGGGGAGCTGTTTTTT
clone size: -
J gene: TRBJ2-2
D gene: -
V gene: TRBV10-3

CDR3 protein: CASSVTQVGYEQYF
CDR3 DNA: TGTGCCAGCAGCGTAACACAGGTCGGCTACGAGCAGTACTTC
clone size: -
J gene: TRBJ2-7
D gene: -
V gene: TRBV9

CDR3 protein: CASSPRSGELFF
CDR3 DNA: TGTGCCAGCTCACCACGCTCCGGGGAGCTGTTTTTT
clone size: few
J gene: TRBJ2-2
D gene: -
V gene: TRBV18

CDR3 protein: CASSFGSDSSTDTQYF
CDR3 DNA: TGTGCCAGCAGCTTTGGCAGCGACAGTAGCACAGATACGCAGTATTTT
clone size: few
J gene: TRBJ2-3
D gene: -
V gene: TRBV5-6

CDR3 protein: CASSVTGGGHNEQFF
CDR3 DNA: TGTGCCAGCAGCGTAACGGGGGGCGGGCACAATGAGCAGTTCTTC
clone size: few
J gene: TRBJ2-1
D gene: -
V gene: TRBV9

CDR3 protein: CASSLGTSTGNGYTF
CDR3 DNA: TGTGCCAGCAGCTTAGGGACCTCGACAGGGAATGGCTACACCTTC
clone size: -
J gene: TRBJ1-2
D gene: TRBD1
V gene: TRBV7-9